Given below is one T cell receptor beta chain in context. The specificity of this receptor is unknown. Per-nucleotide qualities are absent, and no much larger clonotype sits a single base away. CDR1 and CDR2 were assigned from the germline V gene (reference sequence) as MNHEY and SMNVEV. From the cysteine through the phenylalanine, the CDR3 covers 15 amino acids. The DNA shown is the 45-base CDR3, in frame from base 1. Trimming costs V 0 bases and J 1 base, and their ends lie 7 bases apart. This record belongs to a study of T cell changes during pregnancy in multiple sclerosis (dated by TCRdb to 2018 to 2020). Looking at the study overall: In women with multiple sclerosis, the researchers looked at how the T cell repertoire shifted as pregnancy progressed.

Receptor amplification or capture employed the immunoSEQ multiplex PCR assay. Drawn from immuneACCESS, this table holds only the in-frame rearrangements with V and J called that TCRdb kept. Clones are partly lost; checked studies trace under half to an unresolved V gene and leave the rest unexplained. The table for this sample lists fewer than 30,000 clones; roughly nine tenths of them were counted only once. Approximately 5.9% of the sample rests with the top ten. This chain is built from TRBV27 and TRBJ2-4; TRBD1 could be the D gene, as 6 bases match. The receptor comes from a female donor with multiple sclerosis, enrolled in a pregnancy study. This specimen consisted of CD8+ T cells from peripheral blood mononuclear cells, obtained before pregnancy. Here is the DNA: TGTGCCAGCAGTTTATCGAGGGGGGCCAAAAACATTCAGTACTTC. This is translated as CASSLSRGAKNIQYF.